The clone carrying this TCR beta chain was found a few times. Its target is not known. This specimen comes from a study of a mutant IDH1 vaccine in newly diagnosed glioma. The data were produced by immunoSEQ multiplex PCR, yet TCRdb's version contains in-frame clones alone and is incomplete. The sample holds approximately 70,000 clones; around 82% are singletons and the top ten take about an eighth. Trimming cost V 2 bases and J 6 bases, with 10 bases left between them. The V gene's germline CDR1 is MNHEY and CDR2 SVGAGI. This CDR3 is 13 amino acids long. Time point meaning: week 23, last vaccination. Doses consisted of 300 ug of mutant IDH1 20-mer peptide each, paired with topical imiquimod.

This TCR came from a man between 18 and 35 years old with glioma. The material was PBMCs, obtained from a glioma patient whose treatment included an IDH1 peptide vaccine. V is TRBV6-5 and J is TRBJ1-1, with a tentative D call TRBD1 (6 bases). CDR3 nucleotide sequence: TGTGCCAGCAGTTACGAAGGGGGGGCTGAAGCTTTCTTT. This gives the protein CASSYEGGAEAFF.